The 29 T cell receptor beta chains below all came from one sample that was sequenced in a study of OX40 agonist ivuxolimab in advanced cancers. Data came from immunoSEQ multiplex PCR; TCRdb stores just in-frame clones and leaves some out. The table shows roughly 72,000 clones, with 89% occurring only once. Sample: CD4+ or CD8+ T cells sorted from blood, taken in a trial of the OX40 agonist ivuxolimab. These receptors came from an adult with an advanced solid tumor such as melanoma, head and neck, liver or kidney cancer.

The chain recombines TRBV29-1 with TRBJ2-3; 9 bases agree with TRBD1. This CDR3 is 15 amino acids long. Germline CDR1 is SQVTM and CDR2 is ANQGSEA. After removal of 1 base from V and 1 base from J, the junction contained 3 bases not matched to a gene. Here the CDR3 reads CSVEGGQGGTDTQYF. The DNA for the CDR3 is TGCAGCGTTGAAGGGGGACAGGGCGGCACAGATACGCAGTATTTT.

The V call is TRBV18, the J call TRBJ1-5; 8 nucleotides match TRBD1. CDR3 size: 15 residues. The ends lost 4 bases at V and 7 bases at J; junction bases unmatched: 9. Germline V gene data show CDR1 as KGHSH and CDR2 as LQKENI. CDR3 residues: CASSRTGGEGQPQHF. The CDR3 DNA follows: TGTGCCAGCTCACGTACAGGGGGGGAAGGCCAGCCCCAGCATTTT.

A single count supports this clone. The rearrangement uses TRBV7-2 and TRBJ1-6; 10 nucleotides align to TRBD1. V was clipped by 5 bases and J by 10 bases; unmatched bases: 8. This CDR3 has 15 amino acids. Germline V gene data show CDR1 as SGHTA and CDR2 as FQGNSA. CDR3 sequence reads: CASSTRQGAGSPLHF. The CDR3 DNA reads TGTGCCAGCAGCACCCGACAGGGGGCGGGATCACCCCTCCACTTT.

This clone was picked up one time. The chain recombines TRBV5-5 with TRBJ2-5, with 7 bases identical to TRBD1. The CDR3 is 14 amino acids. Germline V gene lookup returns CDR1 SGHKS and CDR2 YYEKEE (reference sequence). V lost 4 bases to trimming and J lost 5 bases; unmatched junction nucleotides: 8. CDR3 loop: CASSPTGYGETQYF. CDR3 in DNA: TGTGCCAGCAGCCCGACAGGGTATGGGGAGACCCAGTACTTC.

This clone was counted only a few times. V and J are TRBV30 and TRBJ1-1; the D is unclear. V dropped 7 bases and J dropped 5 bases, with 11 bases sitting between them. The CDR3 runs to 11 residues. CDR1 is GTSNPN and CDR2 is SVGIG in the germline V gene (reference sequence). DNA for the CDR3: TGTGCCTATTGGTGGGGAACTGAAGCTTTCTTT. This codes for CAYWWGTEAFF.

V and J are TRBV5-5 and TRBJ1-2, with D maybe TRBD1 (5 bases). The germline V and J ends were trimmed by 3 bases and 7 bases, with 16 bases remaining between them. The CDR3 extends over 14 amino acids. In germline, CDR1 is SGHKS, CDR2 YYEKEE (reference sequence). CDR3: CASSSPPRVGGYTF. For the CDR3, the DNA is TGTGCCAGCAGCTCCCCGCCCAGGGTTGGTGGCTACACCTTC. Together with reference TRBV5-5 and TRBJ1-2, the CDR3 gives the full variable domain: DAGVTQSPTHLIKTRGQQVTLRCSPISGHKSVSWYQQVLGQGPQFIFQYYEKEERGRGNFPDRFSARQFPNYSSELNVNALLLGDSALYLCASSSPPRVGGYTFGSGTRLTVV.

The CDR3 DNA sequence: TGTGCCAGCAGCTGGGACGGGACAGGATATTACGAGCAGTACTTC. This codes for CASSWDGTGYYEQYF. The chain employs TRBV5-4 and TRBJ2-7, with 8 bases matching TRBD1. The V segment lost 3 bases and the J segment 4 bases; nucleotides outside the gene matches: 9. The CDR3 covers 15 residues. Per germline, CDR1 SGHNT and CDR2 YYREEE (reference sequence).

The CDR3 reads CAISGTGANVLTF. In DNA, the CDR3 is TGTGCCATCAGTGGTACTGGGGCCAACGTCCTGACTTTC. This chain joins TRBV10-3 and TRBJ2-6; no reliable D call. Trimming removed 4 bases from V and 2 bases from J, with 3 bases in between. The CDR3 is made up of 13 amino acids. The germline gives CDR1 ENHRY, CDR2 SYGVKD.

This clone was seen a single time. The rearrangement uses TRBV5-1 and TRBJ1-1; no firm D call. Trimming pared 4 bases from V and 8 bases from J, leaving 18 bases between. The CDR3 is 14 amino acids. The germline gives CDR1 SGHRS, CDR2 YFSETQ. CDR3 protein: CASSPDWGGLEAFF. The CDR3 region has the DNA TGCGCCAGCAGCCCGGATTGGGGAGGCCTGGAAGCTTTCTTT.

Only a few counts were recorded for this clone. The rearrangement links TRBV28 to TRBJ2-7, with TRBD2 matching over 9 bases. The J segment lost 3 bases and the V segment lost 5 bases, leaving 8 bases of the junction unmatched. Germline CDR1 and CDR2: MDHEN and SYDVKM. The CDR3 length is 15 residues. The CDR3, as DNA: TGTGCCAGCAGTGGGGCTAGCGGGGTAAACTACGAGCAGTACTTC. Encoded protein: CASSGASGVNYEQYF.

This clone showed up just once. The CDR3 DNA reads as TGTGCCAGCAGCGTAGACCATAGCAATCAGCCCCAGCATTTT. Protein product: CASSVDHSNQPQHF. The chain couples TRBV9 to TRBJ1-5, with D unclear. This CDR3 has 14 residues. The germline V and J ends were trimmed by 0 bases and 0 bases, with 4 bases remaining between them. CDR1 is SGDLS and CDR2 is YYNGEE in the germline V gene.

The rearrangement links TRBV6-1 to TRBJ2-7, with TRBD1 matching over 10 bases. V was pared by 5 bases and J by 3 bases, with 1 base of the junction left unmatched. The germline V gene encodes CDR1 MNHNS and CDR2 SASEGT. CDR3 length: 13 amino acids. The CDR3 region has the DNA TGTGCCAGCAGTAGGGACAGGGGCTACGAGCAGTACTTC. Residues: CASSRDRGYEQYF.

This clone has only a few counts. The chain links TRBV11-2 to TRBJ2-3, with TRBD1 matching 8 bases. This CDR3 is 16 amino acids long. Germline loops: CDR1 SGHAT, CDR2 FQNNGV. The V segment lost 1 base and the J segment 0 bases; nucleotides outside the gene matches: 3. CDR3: CASSLGQGASTDTQYF. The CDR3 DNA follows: TGTGCCAGCAGCTTAGGTCAGGGGGCGAGCACAGATACGCAGTATTTT.

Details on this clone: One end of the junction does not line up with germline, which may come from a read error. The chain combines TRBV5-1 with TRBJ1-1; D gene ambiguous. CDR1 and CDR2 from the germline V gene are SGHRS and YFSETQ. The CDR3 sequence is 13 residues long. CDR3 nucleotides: TGCGCCAGCAGCTTTGGTACGAACCCTGAAGCTTTCTTT. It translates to CASSFGTNPEAFF.

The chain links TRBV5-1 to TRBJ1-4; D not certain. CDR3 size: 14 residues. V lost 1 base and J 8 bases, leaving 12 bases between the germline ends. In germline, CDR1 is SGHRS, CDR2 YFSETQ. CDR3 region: CASSLNTNDEKLFF. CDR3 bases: TGCGCCAGCAGCTTGAACACCAATGACGAAAAACTGTTTTTT. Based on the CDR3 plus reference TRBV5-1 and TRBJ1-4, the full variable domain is KAGVTQTPRYLIKTRGQQVTLSCSPISGHRSVSWYQQTPGQGLQFLFEYFSETQRNKGNFPGRFSGRQFSNSRSEMNVSTLELGDSALYLCASSLNTNDEKLFFGSGTQLSVL.

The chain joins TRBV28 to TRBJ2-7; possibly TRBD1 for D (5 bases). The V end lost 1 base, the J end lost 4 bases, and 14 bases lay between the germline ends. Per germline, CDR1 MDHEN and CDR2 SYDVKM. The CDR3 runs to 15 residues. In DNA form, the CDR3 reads TGTGCCAGCAGTTTATCAGGGATAGTGGGGTACGAGCAGTACTTC. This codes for CASSLSGIVGYEQYF.

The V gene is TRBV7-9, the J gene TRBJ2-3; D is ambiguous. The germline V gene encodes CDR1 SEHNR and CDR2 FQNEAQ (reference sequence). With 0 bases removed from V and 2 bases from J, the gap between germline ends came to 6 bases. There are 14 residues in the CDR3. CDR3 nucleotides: TGTGCCAGCAGCTTAGCGGGGTACACAGATACGCAGTATTTT. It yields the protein CASSLAGYTDTQYF.

The CDR3 DNA reads TGCGCCAGCAGCTTGACAGGGGCCCCAAATCAGCCCCAGCATTTT. Its protein product is CASSLTGAPNQPQHF. V gene TRBV5-1 combines with J gene TRBJ1-5; TRBD1 agrees at 7 bases. Per the germline V gene, CDR1 is SGHRS and CDR2 is YFSETQ. The CDR3 sequence is 15 residues long. Trimming at V came to 1 base and at J to 4 bases, leaving 5 bases not matched to a gene. The full variable domain, its missing parts supplied by reference TRBV5-1 and TRBJ1-5, is KAGVTQTPRYLIKTRGQQVTLSCSPISGHRSVSWYQQTPGQGLQFLFEYFSETQRNKGNFPGRFSGRQFSNSRSEMNVSTLELGDSALYLCASSLTGAPNQPQHFGDGTRLSIL.

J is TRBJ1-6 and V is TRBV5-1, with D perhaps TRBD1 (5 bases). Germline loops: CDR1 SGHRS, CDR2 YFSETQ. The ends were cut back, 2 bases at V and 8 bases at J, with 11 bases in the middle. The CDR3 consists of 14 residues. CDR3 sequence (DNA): TGCGCCAGCAGCTTTAGGGGTCAAGATTCACCCCTCCACTTT. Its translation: CASSFRGQDSPLHF.

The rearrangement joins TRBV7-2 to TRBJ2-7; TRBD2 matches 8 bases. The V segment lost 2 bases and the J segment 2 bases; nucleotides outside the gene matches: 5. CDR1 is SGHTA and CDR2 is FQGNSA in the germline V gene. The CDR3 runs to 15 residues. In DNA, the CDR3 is TGTGCCAGCAGCTTATACGGCGGGGGGACCTACGAGCAGTACTTC. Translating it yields CASSLYGGGTYEQYF. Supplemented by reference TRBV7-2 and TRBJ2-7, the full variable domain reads GAGVSQSPSNKVTEKGKDVELRCDPISGHTALYWYRQSLGQGLEFLIYFQGNSAPDKSGLPSDRFSAERTGGSVSTLTIQRTQQEDSAVYLCASSLYGGGTYEQYFGPGTRLTVT.

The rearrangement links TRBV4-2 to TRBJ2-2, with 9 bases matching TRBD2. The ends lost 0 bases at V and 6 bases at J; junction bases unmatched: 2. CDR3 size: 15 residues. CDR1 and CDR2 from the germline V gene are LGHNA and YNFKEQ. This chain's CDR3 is CASSQDAGGPGELFF. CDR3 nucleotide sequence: TGTGCCAGCAGCCAAGATGCGGGGGGGCCCGGGGAGCTGTTTTTT.

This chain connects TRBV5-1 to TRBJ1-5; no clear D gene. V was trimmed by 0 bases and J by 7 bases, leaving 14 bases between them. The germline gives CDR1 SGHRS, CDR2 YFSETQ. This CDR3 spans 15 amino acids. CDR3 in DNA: TGCGCCAGCAGCTTGGTTCCGGTTATAGGACAGCCCCAGCATTTT. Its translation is CASSLVPVIGQPQHF.

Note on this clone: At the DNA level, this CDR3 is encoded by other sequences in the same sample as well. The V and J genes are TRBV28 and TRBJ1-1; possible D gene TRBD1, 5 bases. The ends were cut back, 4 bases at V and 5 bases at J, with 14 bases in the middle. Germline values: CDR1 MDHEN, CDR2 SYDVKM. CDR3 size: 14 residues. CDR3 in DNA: TGTGCCAGCAGTTCCCCGGGGGGAGGTACTGAAGCTTTCTTT. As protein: CASSSPGGGTEAFF.

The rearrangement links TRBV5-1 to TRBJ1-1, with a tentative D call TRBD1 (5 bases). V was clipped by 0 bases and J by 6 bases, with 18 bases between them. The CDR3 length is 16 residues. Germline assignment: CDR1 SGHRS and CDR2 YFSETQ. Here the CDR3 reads CASSLGTGDLWPEAFF. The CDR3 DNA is TGCGCCAGCAGCTTGGGGACGGGGGATTTGTGGCCTGAAGCTTTCTTT.

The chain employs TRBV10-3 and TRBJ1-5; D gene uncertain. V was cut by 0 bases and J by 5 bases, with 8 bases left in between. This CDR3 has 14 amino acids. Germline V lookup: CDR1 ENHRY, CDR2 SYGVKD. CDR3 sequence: CAISESGAYQPQHF. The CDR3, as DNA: TGTGCCATCAGTGAGTCGGGAGCTTATCAGCCCCAGCATTTT.

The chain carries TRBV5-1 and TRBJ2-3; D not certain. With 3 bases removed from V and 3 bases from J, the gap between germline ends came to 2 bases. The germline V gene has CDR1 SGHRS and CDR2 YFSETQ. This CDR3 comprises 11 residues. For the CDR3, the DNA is TGCGCCAGCAGCTCAACAGATACGCAGTATTTT. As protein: CASSSTDTQYF.

The CDR3 DNA reads as TGTGCCAGCAGTGAAGCTGGGGGCGGGCTGGGAGGCTACACCTTC. Residues: CASSEAGGGLGGYTF. The chain combines TRBV6-1 with TRBJ1-2; D possibly corresponds to TRBD1 (6 bases). Between the trimmed V and J ends, which lost 0 bases and 8 bases, there was a span of 16 bases. The germline CDR1 and CDR2 sequences are MNHNS and SASEGT. CDR3 size: 15 residues.

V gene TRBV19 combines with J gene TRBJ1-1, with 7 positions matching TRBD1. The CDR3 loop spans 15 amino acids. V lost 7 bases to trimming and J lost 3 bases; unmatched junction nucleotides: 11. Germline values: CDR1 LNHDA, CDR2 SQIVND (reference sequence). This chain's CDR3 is CASTKKQGPDTEAFF. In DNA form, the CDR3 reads TGTGCCAGTACTAAGAAACAGGGGCCTGACACTGAAGCTTTCTTT.

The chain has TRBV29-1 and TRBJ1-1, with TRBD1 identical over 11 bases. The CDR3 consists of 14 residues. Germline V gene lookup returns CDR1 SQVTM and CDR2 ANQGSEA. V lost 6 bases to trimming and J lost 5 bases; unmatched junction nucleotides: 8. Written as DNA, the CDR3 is TGCAGCGTCGGACAGGGGGCATTTTTGACTGAAGCTTTCTTT. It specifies CSVGQGAFLTEAFF.